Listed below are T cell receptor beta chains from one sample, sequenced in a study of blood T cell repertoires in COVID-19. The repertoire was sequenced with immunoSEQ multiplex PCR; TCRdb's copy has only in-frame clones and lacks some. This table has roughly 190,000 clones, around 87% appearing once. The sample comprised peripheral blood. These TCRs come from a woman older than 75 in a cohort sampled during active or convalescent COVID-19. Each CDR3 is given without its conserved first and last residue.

CDR3: ASSPTRGAGEKLF; V: TRBV6-6
CDR3: ASSKRQGLNTEAF; V: TRBV19
CDR3: ASSFARDRGSYNSPLH; V: TRBV27
CDR3: ASSIIVNTEAF; V: TRBV19
CDR3: ASSPGDRVDSPLH; V: TRBV27
CDR3: AISDGGGGEQF; V: TRBV10-3
CDR3: SASHGRNNYGYT; V: TRBV20-1
CDR3: ASSEPPSGARTGELF; V: TRBV10-1
CDR3: ASLAGALGYT; V: TRBV28
CDR3: ASSGGTLGGQETQY; V: TRBV5-1
CDR3: SVKFSGGLDTGELF; V: TRBV29-1
CDR3: ASSIADRGYGYT; V: TRBV19
CDR3: ASSSTGGSVEQY; V: TRBV5-1
CDR3: ASSTDSDTNYGYT; V: TRBV6-5
CDR3: ASRPKTVTNQPQH; V: TRBV27
CDR3: ASSLVSLAGGSYEQY; V: TRBV7-8
CDR3: ASSLGGDQPQH; V: TRBV13
CDR3: ARKGDPSLNTEAF; V: TRBV12-2
CDR3: ASSPRQFLNTEAF; V: TRBV5-6
CDR3: ASPKTRGGSYEQY; V: TRBV28
CDR3: ASSFTGPGNTIY; V: TRBV5-1
CDR3: ASSGGTGNEQF; V: TRBV9
CDR3: ASFRDTTNEQF; V: TRBV7-9
CDR3: ASSFARWEGQDEQF; V: TRBV12-1
CDR3: ASRTGGSDTQY; V: TRBV28
CDR3: ASSPDRQGAGNTIY; V: TRBV18
CDR3: ASSSQGNNEQF; V: TRBV11-2
CDR3: AISSGTGTRSGGELF; V: TRBV10-3
CDR3: ASSWGGSEGTQY; V: TRBV7-6